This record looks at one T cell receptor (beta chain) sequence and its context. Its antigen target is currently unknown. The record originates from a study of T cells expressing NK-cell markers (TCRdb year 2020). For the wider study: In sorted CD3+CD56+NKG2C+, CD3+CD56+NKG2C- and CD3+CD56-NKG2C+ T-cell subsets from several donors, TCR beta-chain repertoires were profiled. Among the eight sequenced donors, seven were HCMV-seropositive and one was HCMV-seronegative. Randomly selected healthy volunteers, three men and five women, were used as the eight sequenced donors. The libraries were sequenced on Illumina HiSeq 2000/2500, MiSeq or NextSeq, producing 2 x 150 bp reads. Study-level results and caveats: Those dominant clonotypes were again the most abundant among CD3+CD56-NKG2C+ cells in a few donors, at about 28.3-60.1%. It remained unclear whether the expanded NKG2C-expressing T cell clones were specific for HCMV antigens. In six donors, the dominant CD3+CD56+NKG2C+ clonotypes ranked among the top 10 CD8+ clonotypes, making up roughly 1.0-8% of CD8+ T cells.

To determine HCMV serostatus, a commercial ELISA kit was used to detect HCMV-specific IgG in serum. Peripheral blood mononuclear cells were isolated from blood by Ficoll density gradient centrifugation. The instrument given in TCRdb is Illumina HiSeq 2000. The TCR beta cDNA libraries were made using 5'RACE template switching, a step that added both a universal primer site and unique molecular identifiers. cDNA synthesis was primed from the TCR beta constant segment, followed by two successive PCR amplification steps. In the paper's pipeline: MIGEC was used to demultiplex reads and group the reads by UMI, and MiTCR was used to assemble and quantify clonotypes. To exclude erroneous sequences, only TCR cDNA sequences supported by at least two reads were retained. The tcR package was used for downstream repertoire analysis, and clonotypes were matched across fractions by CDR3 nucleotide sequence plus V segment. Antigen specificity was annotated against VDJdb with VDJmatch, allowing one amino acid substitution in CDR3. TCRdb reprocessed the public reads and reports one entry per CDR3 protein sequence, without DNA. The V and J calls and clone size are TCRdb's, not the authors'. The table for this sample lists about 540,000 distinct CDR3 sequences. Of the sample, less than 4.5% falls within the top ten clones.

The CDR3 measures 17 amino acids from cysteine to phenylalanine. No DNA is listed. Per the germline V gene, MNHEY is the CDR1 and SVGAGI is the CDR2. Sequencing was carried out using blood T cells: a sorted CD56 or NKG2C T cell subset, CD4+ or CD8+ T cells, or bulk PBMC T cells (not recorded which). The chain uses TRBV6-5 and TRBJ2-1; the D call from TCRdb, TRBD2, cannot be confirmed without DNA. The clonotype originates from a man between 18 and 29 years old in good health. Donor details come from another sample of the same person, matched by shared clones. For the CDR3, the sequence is CASSYGLPLSSENEQFF.